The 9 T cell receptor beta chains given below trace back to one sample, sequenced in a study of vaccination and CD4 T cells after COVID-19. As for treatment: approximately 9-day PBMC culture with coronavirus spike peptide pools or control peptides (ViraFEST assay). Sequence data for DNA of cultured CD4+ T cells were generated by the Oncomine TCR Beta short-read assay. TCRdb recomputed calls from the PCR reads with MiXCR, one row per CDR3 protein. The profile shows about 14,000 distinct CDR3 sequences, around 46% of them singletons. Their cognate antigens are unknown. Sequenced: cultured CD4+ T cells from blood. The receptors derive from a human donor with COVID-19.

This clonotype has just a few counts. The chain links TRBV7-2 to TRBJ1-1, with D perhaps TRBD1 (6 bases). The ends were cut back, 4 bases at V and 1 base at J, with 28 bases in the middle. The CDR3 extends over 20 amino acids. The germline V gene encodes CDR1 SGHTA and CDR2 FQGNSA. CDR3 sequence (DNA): TGTGCCAGCAGCTACTCTAACACGGGACACCTTAAAGCGCGGAACACTGAAGCTTTCTTT. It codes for CASSYSNTGHLKARNTEAFF.

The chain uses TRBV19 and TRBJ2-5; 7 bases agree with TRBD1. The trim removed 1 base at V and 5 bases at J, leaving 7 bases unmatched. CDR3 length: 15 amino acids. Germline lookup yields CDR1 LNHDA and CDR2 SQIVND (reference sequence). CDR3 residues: CASSIGGTGVETQYF. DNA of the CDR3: TGTGCCAGTAGTATAGGGGGTACAGGGGTCGAGACCCAGTACTTC.

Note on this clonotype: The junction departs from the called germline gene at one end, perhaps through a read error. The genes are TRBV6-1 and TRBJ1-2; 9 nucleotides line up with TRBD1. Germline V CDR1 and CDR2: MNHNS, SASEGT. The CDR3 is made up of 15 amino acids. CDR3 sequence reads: CASREEGQGIRGYAF. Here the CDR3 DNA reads TGTGCCAGCAGGGAGGAGGGACAGGGAATTCGTGGCTACGCCTTC.

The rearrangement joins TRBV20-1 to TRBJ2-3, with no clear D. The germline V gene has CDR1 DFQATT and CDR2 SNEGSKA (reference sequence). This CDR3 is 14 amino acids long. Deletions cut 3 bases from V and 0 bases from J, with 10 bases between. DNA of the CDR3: TGCAGTGCTAGTCCTGGGGTTAGCACAGATACGCAGTATTTT. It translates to CSASPGVSTDTQYF.

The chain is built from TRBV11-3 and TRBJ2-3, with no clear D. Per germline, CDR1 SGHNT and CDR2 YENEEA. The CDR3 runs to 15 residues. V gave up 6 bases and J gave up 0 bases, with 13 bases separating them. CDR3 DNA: TGTGCCAGCAGTCCCGAGCTATTTAGCACAGATACGCAGTATTTT. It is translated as CASSPELFSTDTQYF.

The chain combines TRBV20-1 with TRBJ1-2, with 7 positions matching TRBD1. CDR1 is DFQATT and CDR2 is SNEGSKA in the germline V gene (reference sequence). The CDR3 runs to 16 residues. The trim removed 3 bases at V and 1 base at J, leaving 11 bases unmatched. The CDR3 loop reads CSASLPGTESNYGYTF. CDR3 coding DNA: TGCAGTGCTAGTCTCCCCGGGACAGAGAGTAACTATGGCTACACCTTC.

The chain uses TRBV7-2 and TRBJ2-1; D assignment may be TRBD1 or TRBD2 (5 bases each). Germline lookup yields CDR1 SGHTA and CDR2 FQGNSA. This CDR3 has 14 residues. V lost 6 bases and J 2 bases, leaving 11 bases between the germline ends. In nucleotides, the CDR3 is TGTGCCAGCAGTGCTGGGGGTCCCTACAATGAGCAGTTCTTC. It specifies CASSAGGPYNEQFF.

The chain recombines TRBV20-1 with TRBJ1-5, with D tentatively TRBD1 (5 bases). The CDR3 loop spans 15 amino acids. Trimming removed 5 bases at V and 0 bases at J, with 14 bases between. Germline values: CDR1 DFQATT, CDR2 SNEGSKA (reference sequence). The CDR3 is CSAQGEGYSNQPQHF. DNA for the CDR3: TGCAGTGCTCAAGGGGAGGGATATAGCAATCAGCCCCAGCATTTT.

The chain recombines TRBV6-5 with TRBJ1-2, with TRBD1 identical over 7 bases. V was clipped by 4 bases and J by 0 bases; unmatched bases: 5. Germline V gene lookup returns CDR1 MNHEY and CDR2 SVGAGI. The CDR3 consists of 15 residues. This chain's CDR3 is CASSSQGKANYGYTF. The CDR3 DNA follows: TGTGCCAGCAGTTCACAGGGGAAGGCTAACTATGGCTACACCTTC.